These T cell receptor beta chains were read from a single sample in a study of blood T cell repertoires in COVID-19. Repertoires were generated with immunoSEQ multiplex PCR, while TCRdb's copy carries only in-frame clones and drops some. The table lists about 210,000 clones, roughly four fifths of them singletons. Specimen: PBMCs or T cells enriched from blood (not recorded which). These receptors were obtained from a man between 40 and 49 years old who had recovered from COVID-19. The CDR3 runs from the conserved cysteine through the conserved F or W. The order of the fields is D gene, clone size, V gene, J gene, CDR3 DNA, CDR3 protein. D genes are given only for firm matches. Size values are once, few and many counts, or a class for expanded clones, and some rows have none.

d_call: TRBD1
clone_size: NA
v_call: TRBV12-3/TRBV12-4
j_call: TRBJ1-1
cdr3_nt: TGTGCCAGCAGTTTAGCTACAGGGGGAGCTTTCTTT
cdr3_aa: CASSLATGGAFF

d_call: NA
clone_size: NA
v_call: TRBV24-1
j_call: TRBJ1-5
cdr3_nt: TGTGCCACACAACGGGGACGGGGGGCAAGCAATCAGCCCCAGCATTTT
cdr3_aa: CATQRGRGASNQPQHF

d_call: TRBD1
clone_size: NA
v_call: TRBV28
j_call: TRBJ1-4
cdr3_nt: TGTGCCAGCAGAGGGACAGGGGCAGGGGAAAAACTGTTTTTT
cdr3_aa: CASRGTGAGEKLFF

d_call: NA
clone_size: NA
v_call: TRBV11-2
j_call: TRBJ2-1
cdr3_nt: TGTGCCAGCAGCCTGGGACAACACAATGAGCAGTTCTTC
cdr3_aa: CASSLGQHNEQFF

d_call: NA
clone_size: NA
v_call: TRBV20-1
j_call: TRBJ1-2
cdr3_nt: TGCAGTGCTAGTGGGCGTTCGGGGGGCTACACCTTC
cdr3_aa: CSASGRSGGYTF

d_call: TRBD2
clone_size: NA
v_call: TRBV3-1/TRBV3-2
j_call: TRBJ2-5
cdr3_nt: TGTGCCAGCAGCCAATATACTAGCGGGGTGGAGACCCAGTACTTC
cdr3_aa: CASSQYTSGVETQYF

d_call: TRBD1
clone_size: NA
v_call: TRBV10-2
j_call: TRBJ2-7
cdr3_nt: TGCGCCAGCAGCCCACAGGGGGCCGGCTACGAGCAGTACTTC
cdr3_aa: CASSPQGAGYEQYF

d_call: NA
clone_size: NA
v_call: TRBV6-1
j_call: TRBJ1-5
cdr3_nt: TGTGCCAGCAGTGCCACCGGGACAAGGGGCAATCAGCCCCAGCATTTT
cdr3_aa: CASSATGTRGNQPQHF

d_call: NA
clone_size: NA
v_call: TRBV18
j_call: TRBJ2-6
cdr3_nt: TGTGCCAGCTCACCACTTGCAGAATATGTCCGATCTGGGGCCAACGTCCTGACTTTC
cdr3_aa: CASSPLAEYVRSGANVLTF

d_call: NA
clone_size: NA
v_call: TRBV5-1
j_call: TRBJ2-7
cdr3_nt: TGCGCCAGCAGCTTAAATTGGCGGGCCGTCGACGAGCAGTACTTC
cdr3_aa: CASSLNWRAVDEQYF

d_call: NA
clone_size: few
v_call: TRBV21-1
j_call: TRBJ2-7
cdr3_nt: TGTGCCAGCAGCAAAGAGTGCGGGAGAACAATTTACGAGCAGTACTTC
cdr3_aa: CASSKECGRTIYEQYF

d_call: TRBD1
clone_size: NA
v_call: TRBV2
j_call: TRBJ1-2
cdr3_nt: TGTGCCAGCAGAGTACAGGGGGCCAATAACTATGGCTACACCTTC
cdr3_aa: CASRVQGANNYGYTF

d_call: NA
clone_size: NA
v_call: TRBV12-3/TRBV12-4
j_call: TRBJ2-1
cdr3_nt: TGTGCCAGCAGTACCTTCGGAGATGAGCAGTTCTTC
cdr3_aa: CASSTFGDEQFF

d_call: TRBD1
clone_size: few
v_call: TRBV30
j_call: TRBJ1-3
cdr3_nt: TGTGCCTGGAGACTACAGGGGAACTCTGGAAACACCATATATTTT
cdr3_aa: CAWRLQGNSGNTIYF

d_call: NA
clone_size: NA
v_call: TRBV19
j_call: TRBJ2-1
cdr3_nt: TGTGCCAGTAGTATTCTGTCAGGGTACCATGAGCAGTTCTTC
cdr3_aa: CASSILSGYHEQFF

d_call: TRBD1
clone_size: NA
v_call: TRBV6-5
j_call: TRBJ1-1
cdr3_nt: TGTGCCAGCAGTTACCAACAGGGGTCGGGCACTGAAGCTTTCTTT
cdr3_aa: CASSYQQGSGTEAFF

d_call: TRBD1
clone_size: NA
v_call: TRBV19
j_call: TRBJ1-1
cdr3_nt: TGTGCCAGTAGTATCTCACGGCTACAGGGGACTGAAGCTTTCTTT
cdr3_aa: CASSISRLQGTEAFF

d_call: NA
clone_size: NA
v_call: TRBV19
j_call: TRBJ1-5
cdr3_nt: TGTGCCAGTAACCCGGGTGAGGTTGGGCCCCAGCATTTT
cdr3_aa: CASNPGEVGPQHF

d_call: NA
clone_size: NA
v_call: TRBV5-1
j_call: TRBJ1-5
cdr3_nt: TGCGCCAGCAGTCCTGAAGGACAACAGCCCCAGCATTTT
cdr3_aa: CASSPEGQQPQHF

d_call: NA
clone_size: NA
v_call: TRBV18
j_call: TRBJ2-7
cdr3_nt: TGTGCCAGCTCTGGAGGGACAGCCTCCTACGAGCAGTACTTC
cdr3_aa: CASSGGTASYEQYF

d_call: TRBD1
clone_size: NA
v_call: TRBV18
j_call: TRBJ1-1
cdr3_nt: TGTGCCAGCTCATCAGGACAGGGGTTCACTGAAGCTTTCTTT
cdr3_aa: CASSSGQGFTEAFF

d_call: TRBD2
clone_size: NA
v_call: TRBV7-2
j_call: TRBJ2-3
cdr3_nt: TGTGCCAGCAGGAGACTAGCGGGAGCGGATACGCAGTATTTT
cdr3_aa: CASRRLAGADTQYF

d_call: NA
clone_size: once
v_call: TRBV4-1
j_call: TRBJ1-6
cdr3_nt: TGCGCCAGCAGCCAAGATTTAAGGCGGTCGAATTCACCCCTCCACTTT
cdr3_aa: CASSQDLRRSNSPLHF

d_call: NA
clone_size: NA
v_call: TRBV7-2
j_call: TRBJ2-6
cdr3_nt: TGTGCCAGCAGCCGGGACTCTGGGGCCAACGTCCTGACTTTC
cdr3_aa: CASSRDSGANVLTF

d_call: TRBD1
clone_size: NA
v_call: TRBV5-1
j_call: TRBJ1-2
cdr3_nt: TGCGCCAGCGGCCAGGGGGGCAGCGGCTACACCTTC
cdr3_aa: CASGQGGSGYTF

d_call: NA
clone_size: NA
v_call: TRBV5-1
j_call: TRBJ1-5
cdr3_nt: TGCGCCAGCAGGCCAGGGGTGAGCAATCAGCCCCAGCATTTT
cdr3_aa: CASRPGVSNQPQHF

d_call: NA
clone_size: NA
v_call: TRBV18
j_call: TRBJ2-3
cdr3_nt: TGTGCCAGTTCCGGGCAAACCAGCGGTGCAGATACGCAGTATTTT
cdr3_aa: CASSGQTSGADTQYF

d_call: NA
clone_size: many
v_call: TRBV5-3
j_call: TRBJ1-6
cdr3_nt: TGTGCCAGAAGCCCCTCGGAGGAATCACCCCTCCACTTT
cdr3_aa: CARSPSEESPLHF

d_call: NA
clone_size: NA
v_call: TRBV15
j_call: TRBJ1-2
cdr3_nt: TGTGCCACCAGCAGAGTAGACAGGTCTACGAGCTATGGCTACACCTTC
cdr3_aa: CATSRVDRSTSYGYTF

d_call: TRBD2
clone_size: NA
v_call: TRBV27
j_call: TRBJ2-2
cdr3_nt: TGTGCCAGCAGTTTATGGCTAGCGGGGTCAGGGGAGCTGTTTTTT
cdr3_aa: CASSLWLAGSGELFF

d_call: TRBD2
clone_size: NA
v_call: TRBV3-1/TRBV3-2
j_call: TRBJ2-4
cdr3_nt: TGTGCCAGCAGCCTTGGGGCGGGGGGGACGGTAGCCAAAAACATTCAGTACTTC
cdr3_aa: CASSLGAGGTVAKNIQYF

d_call: NA
clone_size: NA
v_call: TRBV7-8
j_call: TRBJ1-3
cdr3_nt: TGTGCCAGCAGCTTATACCGTAGAGGCGCTGGAAACACCATATATTTT
cdr3_aa: CASSLYRRGAGNTIYF

d_call: NA
clone_size: NA
v_call: TRBV18
j_call: TRBJ1-1
cdr3_nt: TGTGCCAGCTCACCAGGGCAAGCGAACACTGAAGCTTTCTTT
cdr3_aa: CASSPGQANTEAFF

d_call: NA
clone_size: few
v_call: TRBV7-9
j_call: TRBJ1-4
cdr3_nt: TGTGCCAGCAGCTCTGGGCAGACCAATGAAAAACTGTTTTTT
cdr3_aa: CASSSGQTNEKLFF

d_call: NA
clone_size: few
v_call: TRBV11-3
j_call: TRBJ1-3
cdr3_nt: TGTGCCAGCAGCTTAGTATTCAGCTCTGGAAACACCATATATTTT
cdr3_aa: CASSLVFSSGNTIYF

d_call: NA
clone_size: NA
v_call: TRBV21-1
j_call: TRBJ2-3
cdr3_nt: TGTGCCAGCAGCAAAGGAGAGGCGGGAGAGTCGGGGGGTACAGATACGCAGTATTTT
cdr3_aa: CASSKGEAGESGGTDTQYF

d_call: NA
clone_size: NA
v_call: TRBV12-3/TRBV12-4
j_call: TRBJ2-1
cdr3_nt: TGTGCCAGCAGTTTAGTATTCGTAGAGCAGTTCTTC
cdr3_aa: CASSLVFVEQFF

d_call: TRBD2
clone_size: NA
v_call: TRBV5-1
j_call: TRBJ2-7
cdr3_nt: TGCGCCAGCAGCTTGATGGCTAGCGGAATATACGAGCAGTACTTC
cdr3_aa: CASSLMASGIYEQYF

d_call: NA
clone_size: NA
v_call: TRBV27
j_call: TRBJ1-6
cdr3_nt: TGTGCCAGCAGACGCTATCGAAATTCACCCCTCCACTTT
cdr3_aa: CASRRYRNSPLHF

d_call: TRBD2
clone_size: NA
v_call: TRBV30
j_call: TRBJ2-2
cdr3_nt: TGTGCCTGGAGTATTGGCGGGAGGAGGGTCGGGGAGCTGTTTTTT
cdr3_aa: CAWSIGGRRVGELFF

d_call: NA
clone_size: NA
v_call: TRBV5-1
j_call: TRBJ1-5
cdr3_nt: TGCGCCAGCAGACCTGACAGTTTCAATCAGCCCCAGCATTTT
cdr3_aa: CASRPDSFNQPQHF

d_call: TRBD1
clone_size: NA
v_call: TRBV6-5
j_call: TRBJ1-1
cdr3_nt: TGTGCCAGCAGTTATACCGGGACAGGGCTTTCCACTGAAGCTTTCTTT
cdr3_aa: CASSYTGTGLSTEAFF

d_call: NA
clone_size: NA
v_call: TRBV27
j_call: TRBJ1-1
cdr3_nt: TGTGCCAGCAGTAGGGGCAGAACGAACACTGAAGCTTTCTTT
cdr3_aa: CASSRGRTNTEAFF

d_call: NA
clone_size: NA
v_call: TRBV6-5
j_call: TRBJ2-7
cdr3_nt: TGTGCCAGCACATTTCCAAGGGGTTCGTACGAGCAGTACTTC
cdr3_aa: CASTFPRGSYEQYF

d_call: NA
clone_size: NA
v_call: TRBV3-1/TRBV3-2
j_call: TRBJ2-2
cdr3_nt: TGTGCCAGCGGATTACGGGGGAACACCGGGGAGCTGTTTTTT
cdr3_aa: CASGLRGNTGELFF

d_call: NA
clone_size: NA
v_call: TRBV3-1/TRBV3-2
j_call: TRBJ2-7
cdr3_nt: TGTGCCAGCAGCCAAGTGATAGCGGCCCCCTACGAGCAGTACTTC
cdr3_aa: CASSQVIAAPYEQYF

d_call: TRBD1
clone_size: NA
v_call: TRBV13
j_call: TRBJ2-2
cdr3_nt: TGTGCCAGCAGCCTTCAGGGGGCCCCTTACACCGGGGAGCTGTTTTTT
cdr3_aa: CASSLQGAPYTGELFF

d_call: NA
clone_size: NA
v_call: TRBV29-1
j_call: TRBJ1-5
cdr3_nt: TGCAGCGTGGGGGAGGGTACGCAGCCCCAGCATTTT
cdr3_aa: CSVGEGTQPQHF

d_call: TRBD1
clone_size: few
v_call: TRBV9
j_call: TRBJ1-4
cdr3_nt: TGTGCCAGCAGCGTAGCAGGGGGCGGTGAAAAACTGTTTTTT
cdr3_aa: CASSVAGGGEKLFF

d_call: NA
clone_size: NA
v_call: TRBV5-1
j_call: TRBJ2-1
cdr3_nt: TGCGCCACGCGGAGGGAAGACATTCAGGATGAGCAGTTCTTC
cdr3_aa: CATRREDIQDEQFF

d_call: NA
clone_size: NA
v_call: TRBV6-5
j_call: TRBJ2-7
cdr3_nt: TGTGCCAGTGGACGGGGACACTCCTACGAGCAGTACTTC
cdr3_aa: CASGRGHSYEQYF

d_call: NA
clone_size: NA
v_call: TRBV21-1
j_call: TRBJ1-5
cdr3_nt: TGTGCCAGCAGCAGGAAGACTAGACAGGGGAACAAGAGCAATCAGCCCCAGCATTTT
cdr3_aa: CASSRKTRQGNKSNQPQHF